This T cell receptor (beta chain) was documented in a study of T cells after posttransplantation cyclophosphamide. This related bone marrow graft donor gave peripheral blood on the day of marrow donation. The CDR3 has 13 amino acids. Germline V gene lookup returns CDR1 LNHDA and CDR2 SQIVND (reference sequence). Trimming cost V 2 bases and J 6 bases; bases outside gene matches: 3. Points from the study as a whole: Blood and skin or GI T cell repertoires showed limited TRB overlap. Recipient CMV seropositivity and CMV reactivation strongly tracked TRB clonality. Donor CD8+ memory clones often dominated recipient blood repertoires at later times.

Some clones are missing from TCRdb's copy, which holds only in-frame ones; the method was immunoSEQ multiplex PCR. This repertoire holds about 38,000 clones, and none appear only once. This clone was counted at least ten times. The antigen is undetermined. The source material was PBMCs. This TCR came from a man aged 30 to 45 in good health and a related stem cell transplant donor. V is TRBV19 and J is TRBJ1-1; 7 nucleotides agree with TRBD1. In nucleotides, the CDR3 is TGTGCCAGTAGTATACCTACAGGGGCTGAAGCTTTCTTT. This gives the protein CASSIPTGAEAFF.